This TCR beta chain derives from a study of spatial heterogeneity in lung cancer. The overall study: Fewer alpha-chain than beta-chain sequences were consistently detected. Overall study results and limits: The number of expanded tumor alpha and beta chains correlated with mutation number.

This clonotype was counted at least ten times. Its specificity is unknown. A unique molecular identifier was carried by every single TCR cDNA molecule. Each CDR3 protein is one row after TCRdb ran MiXCR on the 5' RACE reads. Among 5,500 to 7,500 distinct CDR3 sequences listed, approximately 3.1% were seen once. As to time point: sample taken at primary tumor resection. The donors, about 78 patients with untreated early-stage non-small cell lung cancer, provided the samples. The sequenced material consisted of unsorted whole RNA from tumor, nontumor lung or frozen PBMC. This CDR3 has 13 amino acids. V lost 4 bases, J lost 0 bases, and 7 bases lay in between. The germline gives CDR1 DFQATT, CDR2 SNEGSKA (reference sequence).

The rearrangement links TRBV20-1 to TRBJ2-1; the D is unclear. The TCR originated in a male donor with early-stage non-small cell lung cancer. Material: lung tumor tissue, obtained at surgery. The CDR3 is CSANRYSYNEQFF. For the CDR3, the DNA is TGCAGTGCTAACAGATACTCCTACAATGAGCAGTTCTTC.